The clone carrying this T cell receptor beta chain was counted only a few times. Its specificity is unknown. The template was genomic DNA from peripheral blood, not RNA. Multiplex touch-down PCR with TRB-A/B primers amplified rearranged V-D-J TRB sequences. TCRdb processed the multiplex PCR reads anew with MiXCR; each CDR3 protein has one entry. The table shows some 19,000 distinct CDR3 sequences, with roughly 37% occurring only once. The data stem from a study of T cell repertoires in aging, cancer and after chemotherapy. Across the whole study: Glioblastoma patients receiving temozolomide-based therapy gave paired samples before and after chemotherapy. Approximately 9.6 million TCR reads were in the whole dataset.

Study-wide results and limits: The repertoire data cannot show anything about immunological memory following chemotherapy.

This TCR was recovered from a human donor with a solid tumor. Material: blood.

The CDR3 loop is CASSKKTGGPYPYEQYF. For the CDR3, the DNA is TGTGCCAGTAGCAAAAAGACAGGGGGTCCCTACCCCTACGAGCAGTACTTC. V and J are TRBV19 and TRBJ2-7; 9 bases fit TRBD1. Trimming cost V 6 bases and J 2 bases; bases outside gene matches: 14. The CDR3 runs to 17 residues. Germline V CDR1 and CDR2: LNHDA, SQIVND (reference sequence).